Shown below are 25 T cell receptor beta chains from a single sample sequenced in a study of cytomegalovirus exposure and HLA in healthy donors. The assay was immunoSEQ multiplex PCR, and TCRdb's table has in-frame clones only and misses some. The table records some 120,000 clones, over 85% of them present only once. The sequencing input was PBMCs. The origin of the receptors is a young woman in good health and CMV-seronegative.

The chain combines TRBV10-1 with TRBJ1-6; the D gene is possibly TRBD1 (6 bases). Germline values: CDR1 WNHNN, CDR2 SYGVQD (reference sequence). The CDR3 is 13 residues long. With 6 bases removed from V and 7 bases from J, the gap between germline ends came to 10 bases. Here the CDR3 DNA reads TGCGCCAGCAGCGGGACATGGAATTCACCCCTCCACTTT. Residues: CASSGTWNSPLHF.

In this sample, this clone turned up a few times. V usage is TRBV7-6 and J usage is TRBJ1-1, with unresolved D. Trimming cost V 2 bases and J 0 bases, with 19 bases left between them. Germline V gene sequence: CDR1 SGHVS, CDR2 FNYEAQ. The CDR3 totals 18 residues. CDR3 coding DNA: TGTGCCAGCAGCTTACGGGTATCGCTGAGTTCGATGAACACTGAAGCTTTCTTT. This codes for CASSLRVSLSSMNTEAFF.

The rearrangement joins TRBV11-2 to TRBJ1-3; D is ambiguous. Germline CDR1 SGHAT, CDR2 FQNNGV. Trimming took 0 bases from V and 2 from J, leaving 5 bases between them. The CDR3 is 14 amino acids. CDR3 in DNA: TGTGCCAGCAGCTTAGAAATTACTGGAAACACCATATATTTT. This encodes CASSLEITGNTIYF.

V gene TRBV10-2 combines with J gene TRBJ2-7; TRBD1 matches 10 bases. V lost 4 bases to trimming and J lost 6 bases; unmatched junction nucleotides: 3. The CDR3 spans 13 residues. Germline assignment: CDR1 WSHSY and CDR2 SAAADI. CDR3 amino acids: CASSGDRGGEQYF. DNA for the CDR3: TGCGCCAGCAGTGGGGACAGGGGAGGCGAGCAGTACTTC.

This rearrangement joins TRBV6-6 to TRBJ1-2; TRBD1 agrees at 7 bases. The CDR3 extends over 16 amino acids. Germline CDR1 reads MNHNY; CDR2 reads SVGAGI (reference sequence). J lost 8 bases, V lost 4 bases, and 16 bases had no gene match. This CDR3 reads CASSFTGTEGKGGYTF. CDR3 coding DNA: TGTGCCAGCAGTTTCACCGGGACAGAGGGAAAGGGGGGCTACACCTTC.

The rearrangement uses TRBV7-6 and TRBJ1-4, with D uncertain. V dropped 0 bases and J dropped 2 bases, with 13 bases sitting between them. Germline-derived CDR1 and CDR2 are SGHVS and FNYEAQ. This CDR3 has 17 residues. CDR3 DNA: TGTGCCAGCAGCTTAGCGGTCGGGGAGTTGACTAATGAAAAACTGTTTTTT. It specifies CASSLAVGELTNEKLFF. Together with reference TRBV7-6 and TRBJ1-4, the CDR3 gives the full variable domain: GAGVSQSPRYKVTKRGQDVALRCDPISGHVSLYWYRQALGQGPEFLTYFNYEAQQDKSGLPNDRFSAERPEGSISTLTIQRTEQRDSAMYRCASSLAVGELTNEKLFFGSGTQLSVL.

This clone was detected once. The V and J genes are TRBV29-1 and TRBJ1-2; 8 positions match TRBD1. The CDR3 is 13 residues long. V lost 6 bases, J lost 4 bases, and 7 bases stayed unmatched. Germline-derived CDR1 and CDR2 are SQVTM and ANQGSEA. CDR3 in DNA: TGCAGCGTCCGGACAGGGATGAGCTATGGCTACACCTTC. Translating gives CSVRTGMSYGYTF.

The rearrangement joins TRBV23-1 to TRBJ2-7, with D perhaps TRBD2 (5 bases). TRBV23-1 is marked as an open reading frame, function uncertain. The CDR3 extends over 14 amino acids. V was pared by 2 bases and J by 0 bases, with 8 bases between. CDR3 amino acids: CASSQRGSSYEQYF. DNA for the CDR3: TGCGCCAGCAGTCAACGGGGTAGCTCCTACGAGCAGTACTTC.

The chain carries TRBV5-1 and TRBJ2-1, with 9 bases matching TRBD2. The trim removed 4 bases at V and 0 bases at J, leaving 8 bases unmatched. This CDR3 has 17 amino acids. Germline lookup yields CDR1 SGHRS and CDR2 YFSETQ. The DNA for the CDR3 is TGCGCCAGCAGCGGCGTGACTAGCGGCTACTCCTACAATGAGCAGTTCTTC. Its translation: CASSGVTSGYSYNEQFF.

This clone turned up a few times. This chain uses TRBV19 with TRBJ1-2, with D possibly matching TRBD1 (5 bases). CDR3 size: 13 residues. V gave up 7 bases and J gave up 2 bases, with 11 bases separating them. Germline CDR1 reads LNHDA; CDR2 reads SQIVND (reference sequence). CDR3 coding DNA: TGTGCCAGTACTTTATCAGGGAACTATGGCTACACCTTC. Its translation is CASTLSGNYGYTF.

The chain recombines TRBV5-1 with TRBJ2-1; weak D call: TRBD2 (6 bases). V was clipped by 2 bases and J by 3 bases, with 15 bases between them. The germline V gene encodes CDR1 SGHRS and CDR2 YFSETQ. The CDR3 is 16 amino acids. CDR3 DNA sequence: TGCGCCAGCAGCTTCGGGCGGGACGGCGACTACAATGAGCAGTTCTTC. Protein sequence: CASSFGRDGDYNEQFF. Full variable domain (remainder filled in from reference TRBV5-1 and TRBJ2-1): KAGVTQTPRYLIKTRGQQVTLSCSPISGHRSVSWYQQTPGQGLQFLFEYFSETQRNKGNFPGRFSGRQFSNSRSEMNVSTLELGDSALYLCASSFGRDGDYNEQFFGPGTRLTVL.

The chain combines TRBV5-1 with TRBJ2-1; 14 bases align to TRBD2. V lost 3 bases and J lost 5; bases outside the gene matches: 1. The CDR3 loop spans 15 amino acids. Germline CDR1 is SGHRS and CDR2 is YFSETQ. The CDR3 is CASSSGLAGDNEQFF. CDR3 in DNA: TGCGCCAGCAGCTCGGGACTAGCGGGGGACAATGAGCAGTTCTTC.

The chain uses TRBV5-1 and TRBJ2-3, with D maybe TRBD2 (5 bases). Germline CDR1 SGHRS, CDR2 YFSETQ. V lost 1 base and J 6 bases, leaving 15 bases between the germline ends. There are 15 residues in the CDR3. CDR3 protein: CASSLRGLETDTQYF. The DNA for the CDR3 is TGCGCCAGCAGCTTGAGAGGGCTTGAGACGGATACGCAGTATTTT.

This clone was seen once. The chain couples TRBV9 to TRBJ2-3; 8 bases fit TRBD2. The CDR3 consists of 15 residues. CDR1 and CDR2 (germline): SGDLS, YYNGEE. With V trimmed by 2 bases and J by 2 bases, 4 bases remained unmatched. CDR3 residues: CASSVFSGDTDTQYF. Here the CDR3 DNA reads TGTGCCAGCAGCGTTTTTAGCGGGGACACAGATACGCAGTATTTT.

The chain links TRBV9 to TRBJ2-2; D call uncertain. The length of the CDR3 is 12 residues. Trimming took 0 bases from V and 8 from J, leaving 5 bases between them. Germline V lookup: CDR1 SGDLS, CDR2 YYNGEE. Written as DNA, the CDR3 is TGTGCCAGCAGCGTAGCTGCGGGGGAGCTGTTTTTT. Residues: CASSVAAGELFF.

As DNA, the CDR3 is TGTGCCAGACAGGGGGCGGATGGCAATCAGCCCCAGCATTTT. Translated: CARQGADGNQPQHF. This chain uses TRBV19 with TRBJ1-5; TRBD1 matches 9 bases. With V trimmed by 9 bases and J by 2 bases, 5 bases remained unmatched. Germline V gene lookup returns CDR1 LNHDA and CDR2 SQIVND (reference sequence). The CDR3 is 14 residues long. Drawing the rest from reference TRBV19 and TRBJ1-5, the complete variable domain is DGGITQSPKYLFRKEGQNVTLSCEQNLNHDAMYWYRQDPGQGLRLIYYSQIVNDFQKGDIAEGYSVSREKKESFPLTVTSAQKNPTAFYLCARQGADGNQPQHFGDGTRLSIL.

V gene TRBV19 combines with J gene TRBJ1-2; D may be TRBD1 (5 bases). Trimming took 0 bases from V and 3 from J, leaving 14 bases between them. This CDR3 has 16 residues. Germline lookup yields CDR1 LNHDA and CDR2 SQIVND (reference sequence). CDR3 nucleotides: TGTGCCAGTAGTATAGACCGGGACCGGGGGTACTATGGCTACACCTTC. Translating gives CASSIDRDRGYYGYTF.

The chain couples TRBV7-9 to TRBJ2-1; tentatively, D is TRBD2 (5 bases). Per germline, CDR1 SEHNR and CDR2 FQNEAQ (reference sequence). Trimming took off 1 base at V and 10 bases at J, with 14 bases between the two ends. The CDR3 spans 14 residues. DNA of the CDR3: TGTGCCAGCAGCTTAGGCCTCCTTGGCGGGGAGCAGTTCTTC. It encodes CASSLGLLGGEQFF.

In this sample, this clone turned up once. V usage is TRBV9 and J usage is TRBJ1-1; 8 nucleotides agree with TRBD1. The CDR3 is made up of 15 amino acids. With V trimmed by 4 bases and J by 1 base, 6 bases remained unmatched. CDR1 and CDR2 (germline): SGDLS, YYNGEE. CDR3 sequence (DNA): TGTGCCAGCAGCCCTCAAGGACAGGGGAACACTGAAGCTTTCTTT. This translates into CASSPQGQGNTEAFF.

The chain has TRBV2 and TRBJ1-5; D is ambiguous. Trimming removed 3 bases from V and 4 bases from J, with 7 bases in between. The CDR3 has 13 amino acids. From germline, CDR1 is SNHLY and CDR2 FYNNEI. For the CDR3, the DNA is TGTGCCAGCAGTGATCGGTGGAATCAGCCCCAGCATTTT. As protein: CASSDRWNQPQHF.

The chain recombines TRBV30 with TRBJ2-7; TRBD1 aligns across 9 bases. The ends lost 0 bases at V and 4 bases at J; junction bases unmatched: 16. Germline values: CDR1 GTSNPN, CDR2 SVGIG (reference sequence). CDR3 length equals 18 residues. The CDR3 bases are TGTGCCTGGAGTGTACTCCGCTTTCGTCGGGGACAGGGTTACGAGCAGTACTTC. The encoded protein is CAWSVLRFRRGQGYEQYF.

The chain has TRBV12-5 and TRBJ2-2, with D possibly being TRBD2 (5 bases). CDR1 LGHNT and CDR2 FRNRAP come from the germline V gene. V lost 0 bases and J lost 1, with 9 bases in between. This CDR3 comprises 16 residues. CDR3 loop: CASGLVGGGNTGELFF. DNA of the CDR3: TGTGCTAGTGGTTTGGTAGGTGGAGGGAACACCGGGGAGCTGTTTTTT.

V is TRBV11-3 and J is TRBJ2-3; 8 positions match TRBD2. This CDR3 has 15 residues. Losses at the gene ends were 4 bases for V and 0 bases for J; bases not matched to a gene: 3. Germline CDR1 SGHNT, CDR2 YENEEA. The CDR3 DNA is TGTGCCAGCAGCTCCCGGGGGGGGAGCACAGATACGCAGTATTTT. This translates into CASSSRGGSTDTQYF. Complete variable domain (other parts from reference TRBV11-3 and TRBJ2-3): EAGVVQSPRYKIIEKKQPVAFWCNPISGHNTLYWYLQNLGQGPELLIRYENEEAVDDSQLPKDRFSAERLKGVDSTLKIQPAELGDSAVYLCASSSRGGSTDTQYFGPGTRLTVL.

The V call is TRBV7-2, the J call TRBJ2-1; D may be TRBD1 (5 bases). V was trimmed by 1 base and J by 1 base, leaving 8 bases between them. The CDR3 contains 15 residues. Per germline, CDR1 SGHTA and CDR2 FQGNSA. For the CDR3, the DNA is TGTGCCAGCAGCTTAGATCAGGGTTCCTACAATGAGCAGTTCTTC. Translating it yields CASSLDQGSYNEQFF.

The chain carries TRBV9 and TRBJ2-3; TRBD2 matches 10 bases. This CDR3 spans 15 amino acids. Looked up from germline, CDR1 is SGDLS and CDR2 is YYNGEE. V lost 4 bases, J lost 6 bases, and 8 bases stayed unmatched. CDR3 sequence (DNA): TGTGCCAGCAGCCGAGGACTAGCGGTGGGGGATACGCAGTATTTT. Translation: CASSRGLAVGDTQYF.